This record looks at one TCR beta chain sequence and its context. Antigen specificity is unknown. The sample contains more than one DNA sequence encoding this CDR3. Primers for the PCR totalled 60 Vbeta and 13 Jbeta. TCRdb keeps only in-frame clones here, not all; method: immunoSEQ multiplex PCR. The sample carries tens of thousands of clones, 63% recorded once. This sample is drawn from a study of cytomegalovirus exposure and HLA in healthy donors. Overall study: Previous work identified 90 million to 130 million unique TCR beta sequences from about 179 million T cells.

CDR1 and CDR2 from the germline V gene are SEHNR and FQNEAQ (reference sequence). The CDR3 has 14 amino acids. Trimming cost V 0 bases and J 4 bases, with 7 bases left between them. Findings and caveats of the study: Most CMV-associated TCR beta chains were later found to appear HLA-restricted. About 150 TCR beta chains were listed as cytomegalovirus-associated.

Nominal health characterized the donors when sampled, though unrecorded immune exposures were likely. The sample comprised PBMCs. The receptor comes from a woman between 25 and 40 years old in good health and CMV-seronegative. The chain recombines TRBV7-9 with TRBJ2-1, with D hard to call. The CDR3 spells CASSLAGSYNEQFF. For the CDR3, the DNA is TGTGCCAGCAGCTTAGCGGGCTCGTACAATGAGCAGTTCTTC.